The 2 T cell receptor beta chains presented below share a single source sample, sequenced in a study of CD8 T cells in Susac syndrome. Random-hexamer reverse transcription was applied to 0.5 to 1 ug RNA. TCRdb redid the calling of the immunoSEQ multiplex PCR reads with MiXCR, one entry per CDR3 protein. Altogether around 69,000 distinct CDR3 sequences are present, roughly 92% being singletons, with the ten largest covering less than 0.55%. What was sequenced was CD8+ T cells from PBMCs. These receptors originate from a human donor with Susac syndrome.

This chain connects TRBV2 to TRBJ2-3; 9 bases fit TRBD2. The V and J ends lost 5 bases and 3 bases, in that order; junction bases with no gene match: 6. This CDR3 is built from 15 residues. CDR1 and CDR2 from the germline V gene are SNHLY and FYNNEI. This chain's CDR3 is CASSKELAGTDTQYF. CDR3 DNA: TGTGCCAGCAGTAAAGAACTAGCGGGTACAGATACGCAGTATTTT.

This clonotype appeared once. The gene calls are TRBV7-9 and TRBJ1-1, with D possibly being TRBD1 (6 bases). From germline, CDR1 is SEHNR and CDR2 FQNEAQ (reference sequence). The ends were cut back, 7 bases at V and 1 base at J, with 10 bases in the middle. The CDR3 spans 13 residues. CDR3 sequence: CASIWTENTEAFF. CDR3 DNA sequence: TGTGCCAGCATATGGACAGAGAACACTGAAGCTTTCTTT.